The rows below give T cell receptor beta chains drawn from one sample of a study of blood T cell repertoires in COVID-19. Profiling relied on immunoSEQ multiplex PCR, and the TCRdb table lists in-frame clones only, not all of them. The sample lists about 100,000 clones, approximately 92% occurring once. The specimen was peripheral blood. The receptors here all came from a woman in her forties or fifties with COVID-19, enrolled during active disease. The CDR3 runs from the conserved cysteine through the conserved F or W. The D gene is left open where the match is weak. Clone sizes are given selectively: once, few, many, or a class where the clone is expanded.

D gene | J gene | V gene | clone size | CDR3 DNA | CDR3 protein
. | TRBJ1-1 | TRBV11-3 | . | TGTGCCAGCAGCTTAGTAGGGGACACTGAAGCTTTCTTT | CASSLVGDTEAFF
TRBD1 | TRBJ2-2 | TRBV10-3 | . | TGTGCCATCAGTGTTACCGGGACAGTTGCGGCCGGGGAGCTGTTTTTT | CAISVTGTVAAGELFF
. | TRBJ2-3 | TRBV29-1 | . | TGCAGCGTTGAACGCGGGGCGGATACGCAGTATTTT | CSVERGADTQYF
. | TRBJ1-1 | TRBV11-3 | . | TGTGCCAGCAGTCCGAGGGTCGTGAGTGGGGATGAAGTTTTCTTT | CASSPRVVSGDEVFF
TRBD1 | TRBJ1-1 | TRBV29-1 | once | TGCAGCGTTGCAGGGGACAGGGTCACTGAAGCTTTCTTT | CSVAGDRVTEAFF
. | TRBJ1-5 | TRBV5-5 | . | TGTGTTAGTACCTTGTCGGGGGGTGTGGGTCAGCCCCAGCATTTT | CVSTLSGGVGQPQHF
. | TRBJ2-1 | TRBV18 | . | TGTGCCAGCTCACCAAATCGAGGTCGCCTTAATGAGCAGTTCTTC | CASSPNRGRLNEQFF
TRBD1 | TRBJ1-4 | TRBV19 | . | TGTGCCAGTAGTTTCAGGGGGCCGCAGGAAAAACTGTTTTTT | CASSFRGPQEKLFF
TRBD1 | TRBJ2-3 | TRBV4-1 | . | TGCGCCAGCAGCCAAGTGGGACAGGGAATAGATACGCAGTATTTT | CASSQVGQGIDTQYF
. | TRBJ1-1 | TRBV5-4 | . | TGTGCCAGCAGCTCAGCCCTAGGCGGCACTGAAGCTTTCTTT | CASSSALGGTEAFF
TRBD1 | TRBJ1-5 | TRBV19 | . | TGTGCCAGTAGTATAGCGACAGGGGGTGTATCTCAGCCCCAGCATTTT | CASSIATGGVSQPQHF
. | TRBJ1-2 | TRBV7-9 | . | TGTGCCAGCAGCTTCCAGGGTCAGGGCTACACCTTC | CASSFQGQGYTF
. | TRBJ1-5 | TRBV6-6 | . | TGTGCCAGCAGTTACTCAAGGGGGAACAATCAGCCCCAGCATTTT | CASSYSRGNNQPQHF
TRBD1 | TRBJ1-2 | TRBV5-4 | . | TGTGCCAGCAGCTTTGAGGGGGCAACATATGGCTACACCTTC | CASSFEGATYGYTF
. | TRBJ1-2 | TRBV21-1 | . | TGTGCCAGCAGCTCCTACCCTGGACAGCTAGTTAACTATGGCTACACCTTC | CASSSYPGQLVNYGYTF
. | TRBJ2-4 | TRBV28 | . | TGTGCCAGCAGTTCCCCGGGGAGTCACCTAGCCAAAAACATTCAGTACTTC | CASSSPGSHLAKNIQYF
. | TRBJ2-3 | TRBV7-8 | . | TGTGCCAGCAGCTCATTCTTTTGGCACTATTACACAGATACGCAGTATTTT | CASSSFFWHYYTDTQYF
. | TRBJ1-1 | TRBV7-2 | once | TGTGCCAGCAGCTTATCGAGCATGAACACTGAAGCTTTCTTT | CASSLSSMNTEAFF
. | TRBJ1-2 | TRBV29-1 | . | TGCAGCGTTGATAAGGCATTACAGGGTGGGGACTATGGCTACACCTTC | CSVDKALQGGDYGYTF
TRBD2 | TRBJ2-3 | TRBV14 | . | TGTGCCAGCAGCCCATGGACTAGCGGGGTCACAGATACGCAGTATTTT | CASSPWTSGVTDTQYF
TRBD2 | TRBJ2-5 | TRBV2 | . | TGTGCCAGCTCGAAGCAGCGGGGGGGCGAGACCCAGTACTTC | CASSKQRGGETQYF
. | TRBJ1-2 | TRBV5-8 | once | TGTGCCAGCAGCTTGCGGGTGGGGCCCCTTGGCTACACCTTC | CASSLRVGPLGYTF
TRBD2 | TRBJ2-5 | TRBV4-1 | once | TGCGCCAGCAGCCAGGAGCGGGGGGCCTATTTCCAAGAGACCCAGTACTTC | CASSQERGAYFQETQYF
TRBD1 | TRBJ2-5 | TRBV3-1/TRBV3-2 | . | TGTGCCAGCAGCCTCGACAGGGGCTCACAAGAGACCCAGTACTTC | CASSLDRGSQETQYF
. | TRBJ1-1 | TRBV28 | . | TGTGCCAGCAGTTTATTGAGTCTTGGGGAGGCTTTCTTT | CASSLLSLGEAFF
TRBD2 | TRBJ2-3 | TRBV11-3 | . | TGTGCCAGCAGCGGGACTAGCGGGGGCTCCATCACAGATACGCAGTATTTT | CASSGTSGGSITDTQYF
. | TRBJ2-5 | TRBV6-2/TRBV6-3 | . | TGTGCCAGCAGTTACTCCTTGGACCGGCGGGGGACCCAGTACTTC | CASSYSLDRRGTQYF
. | TRBJ1-2 | TRBV28 | . | TGTGCCAGCAGTTTACCCTTTAGCTCTGGCAGGGGATATGGCTACACCTTC | CASSLPFSSGRGYGYTF
TRBD1 | TRBJ1-2 | TRBV19 | . | TGTGCCAGTTCCCCGGACAGGGCCTATGGCTACACCTTC | CASSPDRAYGYTF
TRBD2 | TRBJ2-1 | TRBV24-1 | . | TGTGCCACCAGTGATTTCGGGGGGGGGAGCCACAATGAGCAGTTCTTC | CATSDFGGGSHNEQFF
TRBD1 | TRBJ1-1 | TRBV20-1 | once | TGCAGTACAGGGGGCATTGAAGCTTTCTTT | CSTGGIEAFF
. | TRBJ2-3 | TRBV29-1 | . | TGCAGCGTCGCGCCCGGAGATACGCAGTATTTT | CSVAPGDTQYF
TRBD1 | TRBJ2-5 | TRBV5-4 | . | TGTGCCAGCAGCCCAGGGACAGGCCAACAAGAGACCCAGTACTTC | CASSPGTGQQETQYF
. | TRBJ2-5 | TRBV30 | . | TGTGCCTGGAGTGTGGGGGACATCTGGCAGCGAGAGACCCAGTACTTC | CAWSVGDIWQRETQYF
. | TRBJ1-6 | TRBV21-1 | . | TGTGCCAGCAGCAAGGACGGGATGCCCGCTAATTCACCCCTCCACTTT | CASSKDGMPANSPLHF
TRBD2 | TRBJ2-2 | TRBV7-6 | . | TGTGCCAGCAGCTTAGCCCGGACTAGCGGGGGCCCATTGAACACCGGGGAGCTGTTTTTT | CASSLARTSGGPLNTGELFF
. | TRBJ1-1 | TRBV27 | once | TGTGCCAGCAGTTTAAGTCCCGGGGATCGGGGCACTGAAGCTTTCTTT | CASSLSPGDRGTEAFF
TRBD2 | TRBJ2-7 | TRBV11-3 | . | TGTGCCAGCAGCTCTGGACTAGCGGGGTACGAGCAGTACTTC | CASSSGLAGYEQYF
. | TRBJ1-4 | TRBV5-1 | . | TGCGCCAGCAGCTTGGCAGGGGCGCAGAATGAAAAACTGTTTTTT | CASSLAGAQNEKLFF
. | TRBJ2-3 | TRBV5-1 | . | TGCGCCAGCAGCTTGCTAATGGTCGGGACGCAGTATTTT | CASSLLMVGTQYF
TRBD1 | TRBJ1-2 | TRBV27 | once | TGTGCCAGCAGTCAGGGGGCAGGGGGCTACACCTTC | CASSQGAGGYTF
. | TRBJ1-2 | TRBV7-2 | . | TGTGCCAGCAGCACCGGACCCCCCGGGGAGGGCTACACCTTC | CASSTGPPGEGYTF
. | TRBJ1-5 | TRBV7-3 | . | TGTGCCAGCAGCCCCGACAAATACAGCAATCAGCCCCAGCATTTT | CASSPDKYSNQPQHF
TRBD1 | TRBJ2-3 | TRBV7-2 | few | TGTGCCAGCGGCCGGGACAGGCCTAGCACAGATACGCAGTATTTT | CASGRDRPSTDTQYF
TRBD1 | TRBJ2-1 | TRBV12-3/TRBV12-4 | . | TGTGCCAGCTGGGACAGGGGGCGCAATGAGCAGTTCTTC | CASWDRGRNEQFF
TRBD1 | TRBJ2-6 | TRBV6-1 | . | TGTGCCAGCAGTGGTGGCACGGACAGGGGGCTGTTAGGGGCCAACGTCCTGACTTTC | CASSGGTDRGLLGANVLTF